This T cell receptor (beta chain) emerged from a study of beta chain features in type 1 diabetes. Study-wide results and caveats: TCRB CDR3s from Type 1 diabetes patients were moderately but significantly shorter in all four CD4+ subsets.

The whole isolated RNA underwent reverse transcription, so sequencing captured expressed TCRB transcripts. TCRdb keeps only in-frame clones here, not all; method: immunoSEQ multiplex PCR. The data show roughly 240,000 clones, roughly 25% seen once. The CDR3 has 12 amino acids. V was cut by 2 bases and J by 4 bases, with 8 bases left in between. From germline, CDR1 is GTSNPN and CDR2 SVGIG (reference sequence). Of note for this clone: Its antigen is as yet unknown.

This sequence was found in a woman aged 25 to 39 with type 1 diabetes. The J gene is TRBJ1-1, the V gene TRBV30; D is unresolved. The sequencing input was naive CD4+ T cells from blood. CDR3 region: CAWSRVSTEAFF. In DNA, the CDR3 is TGTGCCTGGAGTCGGGTCTCCACTGAAGCTTTCTTT. The whole variable domain, filled in from reference TRBV30 and TRBJ1-1, reads SQTIHQWPATLVQPVGSPLSLECTVEGTSNPNLYWYRQAAGRGLQLLFYSVGIGQISSEVPQNLSASRPQDRQFILSSKKLLLSDSGFYLCAWSRVSTEAFFGQGTRLTVV.